One sample yielded the 25 T cell receptor beta chains listed below, sequenced in a study of OX40 agonist ivuxolimab in advanced cancers. Using immunoSEQ multiplex PCR, the repertoire was profiled, and TCRdb retains in-frame clones only, with some absent. Of 65,000 to 90,000 clones in the sample, about 85% were seen once. The sample in question was CD4+ or CD8+ T cells sorted from blood, obtained in a trial of the OX40 agonist ivuxolimab. The receptors come from an adult with an advanced solid tumor such as melanoma, head and neck, liver or kidney cancer.

This chain links TRBV6-5 with TRBJ1-4; 8 bases match TRBD1. Trimming took 6 bases from V and 8 from J; bases not matched to a gene: 5. Germline CDR1 is MNHEY and CDR2 is SVGAGI. This CDR3 has 13 residues. The CDR3 protein is CASRRQGAEKLFF. The CDR3, as DNA: TGTGCCAGCAGGCGGCAGGGGGCAGAAAAACTGTTTTTT.

This chain links TRBV25-1 with TRBJ1-2; 8 bases line up with TRBD1. The CDR3 loop spans 13 amino acids. The germline CDR1 and CDR2 sequences are MGHDK and SYGVNS. Trimming removed 10 bases from V and 9 bases from J; junction bases left unmatched: 13. This chain's CDR3 is CATQSQRTGSYTF. The CDR3 bases are TGTGCCACCCAATCACAGAGGACAGGGAGCTACACCTTC.

Many counts were recorded for this clone. Other DNA sequences in the same sample also yield this CDR3. The rearrangement uses TRBV6-5 and TRBJ2-7; 8 bases are shared with TRBD1. Looked up from germline, CDR1 is MNHEY and CDR2 is SVGAGI. The trim removed 6 bases at V and 3 bases at J, leaving 7 bases unmatched. The CDR3 covers 14 residues. The CDR3 nucleotides are TGTGCCAGCAGCAGACAGGGGCCCAGCTACGAGCAGTACTTC. Protein product: CASSRQGPSYEQYF.

CDR3 loop: CASSPREAEAFF. Here the CDR3 DNA reads TGTGCCAGTAGTCCCCGTGAGGCAGAAGCTTTCTTT. The chain is built from TRBV19 and TRBJ1-1; no clear D gene. This CDR3 has 12 amino acids. Germline values: CDR1 LNHDA, CDR2 SQIVND (reference sequence). Trimming pared 5 bases from V and 8 bases from J, leaving 12 bases between.

The genes are TRBV7-3 and TRBJ2-1, with no clear D. The CDR3 totals 16 residues. V was pared by 0 bases and J by 4 bases, with 13 bases between. Looked up from germline, CDR1 is SGHTA and CDR2 is FQGTGA. This chain's CDR3 is CASSLTGSGLYNEQFF. In DNA, the CDR3 is TGTGCCAGCAGCTTAACGGGCTCCGGATTGTACAATGAGCAGTTCTTC.

This clone appeared once. This chain links TRBV11-2 with TRBJ2-7; 11 nucleotides match TRBD2. Germline CDR1 reads SGHAT; CDR2 reads FQNNGV. This CDR3 has 16 residues. V lost 5 bases to trimming and J lost 7 bases; unmatched junction nucleotides: 13. Here the CDR3 DNA reads TGTGCCAGCAGCCGCCAGGGACTAGCGGCCTTCGGGGAGCAGTACTTC. Translated: CASSRQGLAAFGEQYF.

V is TRBV11-3 and J is TRBJ2-2; D gene unclear. The length of the CDR3 is 15 residues. V was cut by 1 base and J by 3 bases, with 9 bases left in between. Per the germline V gene, CDR1 is SGHNT and CDR2 is YENEEA. The CDR3 DNA sequence: TGTGCCAGCAGCTTAGGATTGTCGGACACCGGGGAGCTGTTTTTT. Encoded protein: CASSLGLSDTGELFF.

The chain employs TRBV30 and TRBJ2-2, with 8 bases aligning to TRBD1. This CDR3 is built from 15 residues. CDR1 GTSNPN and CDR2 SVGIG come from the germline V gene (reference sequence). The trim removed 2 bases at V and 4 bases at J, leaving 6 bases unmatched. CDR3 nucleotides: TGTGCCTGGAGTATAGGAACAGGGGGCACCGGGGAGCTGTTTTTT. This sequence encodes CAWSIGTGGTGELFF.

The chain carries TRBV6-5 and TRBJ2-6; D remains ambiguous. This CDR3 spans 15 amino acids. The V and J ends lost 6 bases and 0 bases respectively, with 9 bases between them. Germline CDR1 and CDR2: MNHEY and SVGAGI. The CDR3: CASREPSSGANVLTF. The CDR3 region has the DNA TGTGCCAGCAGAGAGCCAAGCTCTGGGGCCAACGTCCTGACTTTC.

This chain joins TRBV6-5 and TRBJ2-7, with TRBD2 matching 7 bases. Trimming removed 2 bases from V and 6 bases from J; junction bases left unmatched: 10. The CDR3 sequence is 15 residues long. Looked up from germline, CDR1 is MNHEY and CDR2 is SVGAGI. In DNA form, the CDR3 reads TGTGCCAGCAGTTACGGGAGGGAGCGGCGGGGCGAGCAGTACTTC. This codes for CASSYGRERRGEQYF.

V gene TRBV6-5 combines with J gene TRBJ1-4; D remains unclear. Germline V CDR1 and CDR2: MNHEY, SVGAGI. V was shortened by 10 bases and J by 3 bases, with 6 bases between the two germline ends. The CDR3 sequence is 11 residues long. DNA of the CDR3: TGTGCCACCCGGTCTAATGAAAAACTGTTTTTT. It yields the protein CATRSNEKLFF.

V gene TRBV7-2 combines with J gene TRBJ1-1; unclear D gene. CDR3 length equals 15 residues. V lost 2 bases and J 1 base, leaving 11 bases between the germline ends. CDR1 and CDR2 (germline): SGHTA, FQGNSA. In nucleotides, the CDR3 is TGTGCCAGCAGCTTATTCCCGGGCAGGAACACTGAAGCTTTCTTT. It translates to CASSLFPGRNTEAFF. The full variable domain, rest sourced from reference TRBV7-2 and TRBJ1-1, is GAGVSQSPSNKVTEKGKDVELRCDPISGHTALYWYRQSLGQGLEFLIYFQGNSAPDKSGLPSDRFSAERTGGSVSTLTIQRTQQEDSAVYLCASSLFPGRNTEAFFGQGTRLTVV.

The chain uses TRBV10-3 and TRBJ1-4; TRBD1 aligns across 7 bases. The CDR3 totals 16 residues. CDR1 and CDR2 from the germline V gene are ENHRY and SYGVKD. The junction had 13 bases not matched to a gene; V was cut back by 4 bases and J by 8 bases. CDR3 nucleotide sequence: TGTGCCATCAGTGGGGATTCACAGGGGAGAAGGGAAAAACTGTTTTTT. It yields the protein CAISGDSQGRREKLFF.

The J gene is TRBJ1-6, the V gene TRBV30; a weak D match, TRBD1 (5 bases). The CDR3 has 13 amino acids. V lost 3 bases and J 8 bases, leaving 11 bases between the germline ends. The germline gives CDR1 GTSNPN, CDR2 SVGIG (reference sequence). CDR3 in DNA: TGTGCCTGGAGGGATCAGGGTTATTCACCCCTCCACTTT. Encoded protein: CAWRDQGYSPLHF. Full variable domain (missing parts from reference TRBV30 and TRBJ1-6): SQTIHQWPATLVQPVGSPLSLECTVEGTSNPNLYWYRQAAGRGLQLLFYSVGIGQISSEVPQNLSASRPQDRQFILSSKKLLLSDSGFYLCAWRDQGYSPLHFGNGTRLTVT.

This chain joins TRBV18 and TRBJ2-5; D is undetermined. In germline, CDR1 is KGHSH, CDR2 LQKENI. This CDR3 spans 13 amino acids. The ends were cut back, 3 bases at V and 11 bases at J, with 16 bases in the middle. The DNA for the CDR3 is TGTGCCAGCTCACCGCTAGTTAGGGTTGAGCAGTACTTC. Its protein is CASSPLVRVEQYF.

The chain links TRBV10-3 to TRBJ1-1, with a tentative D call TRBD1 (6 bases). Trimming pared 6 bases from V and 4 bases from J, leaving 12 bases between. The CDR3 sequence is 13 residues long. Germline V gene lookup returns CDR1 ENHRY and CDR2 SYGVKD. The CDR3: CAIREGGGTEAFF. The CDR3, as DNA: TGTGCCATCAGAGAGGGGGGCGGCACTGAAGCTTTCTTT.

This rearrangement joins TRBV7-9 to TRBJ2-5; a possible D gene is TRBD2 (5 bases). V was clipped by 2 bases and J by 5 bases, with 9 bases between them. CDR1 is SEHNR, CDR2 FQNEAQ, per germline (reference sequence). The CDR3 spans 13 residues. The DNA of the CDR3 is TGTGCCAGCAGCTTAATGGGAGAGGAGACCCAGTACTTC. It is translated as CASSLMGEETQYF.

The V gene is TRBV7-2, the J gene TRBJ2-7, with unresolved D. The V end lost 4 bases, the J end lost 1 base, and 8 bases lay between the germline ends. Germline CDR1 SGHTA, CDR2 FQGNSA. The CDR3 has 13 residues. The CDR3 loop is CASSSQDSYEQYF. The CDR3 bases are TGTGCCAGCAGCTCGCAGGATTCCTACGAGCAGTACTTC.

This clone was picked up one time. The chain links TRBV21-1 to TRBJ2-2; the D segment call TRBD2 is taken from the table without a DNA check. TRBV21-1 is classified as a pseudogene. This CDR3 has 16 amino acids. The CDR3 loop is CASSNTRGLYTGELFF. The CDR3 DNA is TGTGCCAGCAGCAATACCAGAGGGCTGTACACCGGGGAGCTGTTTTTT.

The chain couples TRBV19 to TRBJ2-1; D is undetermined. Trimming stripped 0 bases from V and 7 bases from J, with 13 bases between. The CDR3 has 15 amino acids. Germline CDR1 LNHDA, CDR2 SQIVND (reference sequence). CDR3 residues: CASSIDNGRLNEQFF. The CDR3, as DNA: TGTGCCAGTAGTATAGATAACGGACGGCTAAATGAGCAGTTCTTC.

On this clone: At the DNA level, this CDR3 is encoded by other sequences in the same sample as well. V gene TRBV30 combines with J gene TRBJ2-5, with TRBD2 matching 7 bases. Germline V gives CDR1 GTSNPN, CDR2 SVGIG (reference sequence). CDR3 length: 14 residues. The trim removed 2 bases at V and 7 bases at J, leaving 10 bases unmatched. In DNA, the CDR3 is TGTGCCTGGAGTCTAGGGAGTGGGGGGGGGACCCAGTACTTC. It translates to CAWSLGSGGGTQYF.

This chain connects TRBV11-2 to TRBJ2-2; D gene ambiguous. The germline gives CDR1 SGHAT, CDR2 FQNNGV. The V end lost 3 bases, the J end lost 1 base, and 6 bases lay between the germline ends. This CDR3 comprises 14 residues. CDR3 in amino acids: CASSFTENTGELFF. For the CDR3, the DNA is TGTGCCAGCAGCTTTACAGAGAACACCGGGGAGCTGTTTTTT.

This rearrangement joins TRBV5-8 to TRBJ2-6, with a weak D call TRBD1 (6 bases). V was cut by 4 bases and J by 4 bases, with 12 bases left in between. The germline CDR1 and CDR2 sequences are SGHTS and YDEGEE. CDR3 length: 15 residues. DNA of the CDR3: TGTGCCAGCAGCCTCACAGGGTCCGGGGCCAACGTCCTGACTTTC. It specifies CASSLTGSGANVLTF.

This sequence joins TRBV28 and TRBJ2-7; 12 nucleotides match TRBD2. CDR1 and CDR2 (germline): MDHEN, SYDVKM. This CDR3 has 14 residues. J was trimmed by 7 bases and V by 5 bases; bases with no gene match: 6. In nucleotides, the CDR3 is TGTGCCAGCAGTACTAGCGGGAGGTTATTAGAGCAGTACTTC. This encodes CASSTSGRLLEQYF.

Turning to this clone: Other DNA sequences in this sample translate to the same CDR3. The V gene is TRBV5-1, the J gene TRBJ2-3; 9 positions agree with TRBD1. With 4 bases clipped from V and 1 base from J, the junction kept 7 bases outside the gene matches. The CDR3 length is 16 residues. The germline V gene has CDR1 SGHRS and CDR2 YFSETQ. The CDR3 loop reads CASSGGQGARTDTQYF. The CDR3 coding sequence is TGCGCCAGCAGCGGGGGACAGGGAGCGCGCACAGATACGCAGTATTTT.